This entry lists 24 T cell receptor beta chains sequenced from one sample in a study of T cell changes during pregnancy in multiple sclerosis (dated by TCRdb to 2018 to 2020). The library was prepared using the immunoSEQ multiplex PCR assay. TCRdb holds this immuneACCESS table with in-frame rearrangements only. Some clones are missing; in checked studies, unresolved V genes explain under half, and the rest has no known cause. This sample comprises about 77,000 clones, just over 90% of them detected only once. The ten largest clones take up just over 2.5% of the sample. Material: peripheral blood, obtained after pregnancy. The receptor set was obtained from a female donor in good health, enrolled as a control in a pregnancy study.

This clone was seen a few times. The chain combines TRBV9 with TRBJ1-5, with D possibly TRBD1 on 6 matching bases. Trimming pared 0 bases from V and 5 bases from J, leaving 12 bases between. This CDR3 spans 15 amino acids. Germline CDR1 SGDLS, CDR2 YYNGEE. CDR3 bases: TGTGCCAGCAGCGTAGTGGCCAGGGGAGATCAGCCCCAGCATTTT. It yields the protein CASSVVARGDQPQHF. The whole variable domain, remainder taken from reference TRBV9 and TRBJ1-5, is DSGVTQTPKHLITATGQRVTLRCSPRSGDLSVYWYQQSLDQGLQFLIQYYNGEERAKGNILERFSAQQFPDLHSELNLSSLELGDSALYFCASSVVARGDQPQHFGDGTRLSIL.

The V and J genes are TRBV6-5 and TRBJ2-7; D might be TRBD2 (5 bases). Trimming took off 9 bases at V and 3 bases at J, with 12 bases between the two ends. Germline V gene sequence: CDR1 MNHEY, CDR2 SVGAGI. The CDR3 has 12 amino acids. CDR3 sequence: CASRGNYYEQYF. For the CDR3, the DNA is TGTGCCAGTCGGGGTAACTACTACGAGCAGTACTTC.

This CDR3 is CASSFDNTDTQYF. Written as DNA, the CDR3 is TGTGCCAGCAGCTTCGACAACACAGATACGCAGTATTTT. The chain combines TRBV11-2 with TRBJ2-3; D is unclear. Per germline, CDR1 SGHAT and CDR2 FQNNGV. The CDR3 has 13 residues. Trimming stripped 3 bases from V and 2 bases from J, with 6 bases between.

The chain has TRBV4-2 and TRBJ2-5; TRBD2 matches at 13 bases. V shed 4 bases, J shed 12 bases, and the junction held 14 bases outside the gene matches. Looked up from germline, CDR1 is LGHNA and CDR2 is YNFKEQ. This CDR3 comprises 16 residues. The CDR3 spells CASSLGRGLAGVPEYF. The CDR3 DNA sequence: TGTGCCAGCAGCCTCGGGCGTGGACTAGCGGGGGTCCCAGAGTACTTC.

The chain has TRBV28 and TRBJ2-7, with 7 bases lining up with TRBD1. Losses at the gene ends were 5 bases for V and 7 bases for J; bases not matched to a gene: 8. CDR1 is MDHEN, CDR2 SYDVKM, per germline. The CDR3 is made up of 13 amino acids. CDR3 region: CASSNGQDWEQYF. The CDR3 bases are TGTGCCAGCAGTAACGGACAGGATTGGGAGCAGTACTTC.

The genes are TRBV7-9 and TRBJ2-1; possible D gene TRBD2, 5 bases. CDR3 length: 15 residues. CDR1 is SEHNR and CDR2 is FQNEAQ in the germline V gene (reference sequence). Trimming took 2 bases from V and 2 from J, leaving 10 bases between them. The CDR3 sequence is CASSLTGEAYNEQFF. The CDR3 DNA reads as TGTGCCAGCAGCTTAACCGGGGAAGCCTACAATGAGCAGTTCTTC.

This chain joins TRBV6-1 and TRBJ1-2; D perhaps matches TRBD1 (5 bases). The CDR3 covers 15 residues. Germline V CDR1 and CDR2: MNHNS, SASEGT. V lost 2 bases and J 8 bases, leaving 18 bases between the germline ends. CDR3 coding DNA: TGTGCCAGCAGTGAATCGGAGACAGCTCTAGGCGGCTACACCTTC. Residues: CASSESETALGGYTF.

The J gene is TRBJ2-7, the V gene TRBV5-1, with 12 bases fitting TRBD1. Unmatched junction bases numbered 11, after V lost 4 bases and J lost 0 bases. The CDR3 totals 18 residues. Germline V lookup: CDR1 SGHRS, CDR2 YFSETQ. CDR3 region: CASSRPPGQGAVSYEQYF. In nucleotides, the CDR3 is TGCGCCAGCAGCCGGCCCCCGGGACAGGGGGCGGTCTCCTACGAGCAGTACTTC.

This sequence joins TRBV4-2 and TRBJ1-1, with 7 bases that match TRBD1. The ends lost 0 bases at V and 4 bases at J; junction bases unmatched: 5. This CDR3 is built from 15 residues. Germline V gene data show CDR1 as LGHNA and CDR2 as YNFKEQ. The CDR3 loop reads CASSQDEGAATEAFF. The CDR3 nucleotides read TGTGCCAGCAGCCAAGACGAGGGGGCGGCCACTGAAGCTTTCTTT.

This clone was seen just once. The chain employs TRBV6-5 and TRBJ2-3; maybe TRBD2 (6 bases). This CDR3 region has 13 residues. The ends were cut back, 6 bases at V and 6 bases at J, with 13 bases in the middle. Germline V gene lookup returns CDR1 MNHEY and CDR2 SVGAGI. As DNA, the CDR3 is TGTGCCAGCAGCCCGACTAGATATGATACGCAGTATTTT. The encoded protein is CASSPTRYDTQYF.

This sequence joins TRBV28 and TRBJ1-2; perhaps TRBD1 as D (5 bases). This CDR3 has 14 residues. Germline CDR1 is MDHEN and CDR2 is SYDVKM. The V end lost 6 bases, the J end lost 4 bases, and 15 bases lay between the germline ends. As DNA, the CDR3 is TGTGCCAGCAGCCAAGGGGATTGGATCTATGGCTACACCTTC. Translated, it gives CASSQGDWIYGYTF.

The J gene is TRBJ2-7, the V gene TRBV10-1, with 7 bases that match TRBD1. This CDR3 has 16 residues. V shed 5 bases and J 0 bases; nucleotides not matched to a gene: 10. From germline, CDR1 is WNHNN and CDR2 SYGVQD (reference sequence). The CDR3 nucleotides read TGCGCCAGCAGTATCGGGACAGTGTTGCTCTCCTACGAGCAGTACTTC. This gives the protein CASSIGTVLLSYEQYF.

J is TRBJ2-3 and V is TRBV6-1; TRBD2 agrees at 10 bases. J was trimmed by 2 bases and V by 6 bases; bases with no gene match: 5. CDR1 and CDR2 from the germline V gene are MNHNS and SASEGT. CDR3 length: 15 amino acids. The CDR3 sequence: CASRAGTSDTDTQYF. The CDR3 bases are TGTGCCAGCAGGGCCGGGACTAGCGACACAGATACGCAGTATTTT.

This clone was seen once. DNA of the CDR3: TGTGCCAGTATTACCCCATCAGGGAATGAGCAGTTCTTC. It is translated as CASITPSGNEQFF. The rearrangement links TRBV19 to TRBJ2-1, with D possibly matching TRBD1 (5 bases). The V and J ends lost 7 bases and 7 bases respectively, with 14 bases between them. CDR1 is LNHDA, CDR2 SQIVND, per germline (reference sequence). The CDR3 has 13 residues. Filled out from reference TRBV19 and TRBJ2-1, the complete variable domain reads DGGITQSPKYLFRKEGQNVTLSCEQNLNHDAMYWYRQDPGQGLRLIYYSQIVNDFQKGDIAEGYSVSREKKESFPLTVTSAQKNPTAFYLCASITPSGNEQFFGPGTRLTVL.

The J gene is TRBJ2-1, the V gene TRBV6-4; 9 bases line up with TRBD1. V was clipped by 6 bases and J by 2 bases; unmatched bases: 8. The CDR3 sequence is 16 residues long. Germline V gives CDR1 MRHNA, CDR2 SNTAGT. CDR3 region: CASSRQGDSTYNEQFF. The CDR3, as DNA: TGTGCCAGCAGCCGACAGGGGGACAGCACCTACAATGAGCAGTTCTTC.

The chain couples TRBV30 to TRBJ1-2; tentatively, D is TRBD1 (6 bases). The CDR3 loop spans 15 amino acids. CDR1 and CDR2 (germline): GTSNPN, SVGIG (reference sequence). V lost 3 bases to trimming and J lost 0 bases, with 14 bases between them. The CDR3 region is CAWRGKDRSNYGYTF. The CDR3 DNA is TGTGCCTGGAGGGGCAAGGACAGATCTAACTATGGCTACACCTTC.

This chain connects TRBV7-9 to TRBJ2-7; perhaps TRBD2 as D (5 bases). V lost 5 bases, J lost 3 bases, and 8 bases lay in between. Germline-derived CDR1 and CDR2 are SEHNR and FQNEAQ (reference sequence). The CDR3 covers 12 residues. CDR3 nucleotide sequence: TGTGCCAGCAGCCCCGACTACTACGAGCAGTACTTC. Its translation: CASSPDYYEQYF.

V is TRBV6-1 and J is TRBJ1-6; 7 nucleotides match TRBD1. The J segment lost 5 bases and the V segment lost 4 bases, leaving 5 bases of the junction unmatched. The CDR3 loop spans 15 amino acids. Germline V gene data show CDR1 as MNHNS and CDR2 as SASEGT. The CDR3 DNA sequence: TGTGCCAGCAGTGTACAGGGACAGAATAATTCACCCCTCCACTTT. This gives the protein CASSVQGQNNSPLHF.

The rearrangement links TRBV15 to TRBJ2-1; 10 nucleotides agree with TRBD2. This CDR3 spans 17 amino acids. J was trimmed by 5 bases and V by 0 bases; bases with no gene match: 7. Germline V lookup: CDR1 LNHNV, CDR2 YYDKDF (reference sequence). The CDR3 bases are TGTGCCACCAGCAGAGAAGTAAGCGGGGGGGCGGACAATGAGCAGTTCTTC. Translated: CATSREVSGGADNEQFF.

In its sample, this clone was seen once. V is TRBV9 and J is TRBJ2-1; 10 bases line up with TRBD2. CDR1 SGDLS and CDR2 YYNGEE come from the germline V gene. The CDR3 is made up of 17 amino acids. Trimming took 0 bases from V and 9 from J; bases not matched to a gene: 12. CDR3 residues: CASSVDPAGGAQGEQFF. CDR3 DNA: TGTGCCAGCAGCGTAGACCCAGCGGGAGGGGCTCAGGGTGAGCAGTTCTTC. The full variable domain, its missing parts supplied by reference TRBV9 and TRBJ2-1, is DSGVTQTPKHLITATGQRVTLRCSPRSGDLSVYWYQQSLDQGLQFLIQYYNGEERAKGNILERFSAQQFPDLHSELNLSSLELGDSALYFCASSVDPAGGAQGEQFFGPGTRLTVL.

CDR3 region: CASSLVVGAEAFF. The DNA of the CDR3 is TGTGCCAGCAGCTTAGTAGTAGGGGCTGAAGCTTTCTTT. The chain joins TRBV7-9 to TRBJ1-1, with D perhaps TRBD1 (5 bases). V was shortened by 1 base and J by 6 bases, with 9 bases between the two germline ends. The CDR3 is 13 residues long. CDR1 is SEHNR, CDR2 FQNEAQ, per germline (reference sequence).

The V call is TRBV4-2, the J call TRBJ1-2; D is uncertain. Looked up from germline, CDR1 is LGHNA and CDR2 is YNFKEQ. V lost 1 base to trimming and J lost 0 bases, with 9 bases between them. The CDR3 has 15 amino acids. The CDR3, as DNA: TGTGCCAGCAGCCAAGTCGGGGAAGCTAACTATGGCTACACCTTC. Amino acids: CASSQVGEANYGYTF.

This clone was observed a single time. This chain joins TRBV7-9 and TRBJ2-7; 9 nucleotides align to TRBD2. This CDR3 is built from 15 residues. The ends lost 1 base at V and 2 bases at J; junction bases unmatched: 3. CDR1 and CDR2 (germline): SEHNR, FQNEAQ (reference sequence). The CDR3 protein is CASSLGLAVTYEQYF. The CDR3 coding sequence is TGTGCCAGCAGCTTAGGACTAGCGGTTACCTACGAGCAGTACTTC.

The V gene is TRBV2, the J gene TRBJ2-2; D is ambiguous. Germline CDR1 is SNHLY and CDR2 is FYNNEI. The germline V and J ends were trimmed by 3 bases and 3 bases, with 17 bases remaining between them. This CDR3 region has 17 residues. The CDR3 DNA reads TGTGCCAGCAGTGATGGGTTGGGCAGGAAATACACCGGGGAGCTGTTTTTT. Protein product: CASSDGLGRKYTGELFF.